These T cell receptor beta chains were read from a single sample in a study of blood T cell repertoires in COVID-19. Profiling relied on immunoSEQ multiplex PCR, and the TCRdb table lists in-frame clones only, not all of them. This table has about 240,000 clones, roughly 90% appearing once. The sequenced sample was PBMCs or T cells enriched from blood (not recorded which). These receptors were taken from a woman younger than 45 who had recovered from COVID-19. CDR3s include the opening cysteine and the closing phenylalanine or tryptophan. The order of the fields is clone size, D gene, V gene, J gene, CDR3 protein, CDR3 DNA. D genes are given only for firm matches. Not every row has a clone size; where given, it reads once, few, many or a size class.

>.|.|TRBV7-2|TRBJ2-4
CASSFGEASRNIQYF
TGTGCCAGCAGCTTCGGGGAGGCAAGCAGAAACATTCAGTACTTC
>.|.|TRBV7-9|TRBJ1-3
CASSRRGGFTGNTIYF
TGTGCCAGCAGCCGCCGGGGGGGTTTCACTGGAAACACCATATATTTT
>.|TRBD1|TRBV5-1|TRBJ2-7
CASSLGGTGGGYEQYF
TGCGCCAGCAGCTTGGGAGGGACAGGGGGCGGCTACGAGCAGTACTTC
>.|.|TRBV2|TRBJ2-7
CASSAERAASSYEQYF
TGTGCCAGCAGCGCCGAAAGAGCGGCGAGCTCCTACGAGCAGTACTTC
>.|.|TRBV28|TRBJ1-1
CASSLFQGNTEAFF
TGTGCCAGCAGTTTATTTCAGGGAAACACTGAAGCTTTCTTT
>.|.|TRBV2|TRBJ2-5
CASCQGWETQYF
TGTGCCAGCTGCCAGGGGTGGGAGACCCAGTACTTC
>.|TRBD2|TRBV9|TRBJ2-2
CASSIGLAGRRTGELFF
TGTGCCAGCAGCATAGGACTAGCGGGACGTCGGACCGGGGAGCTGTTTTTT
>once|.|TRBV5-6|TRBJ2-7
CASSLVYSGEQYF
TGTGCCAGCAGCTTGGTGTATTCGGGCGAGCAGTACTTC
>once|TRBD1|TRBV24-1|TRBJ2-1
CATSEDRVYNEQFF
TGTGCCACCAGTGAAGACAGGGTCTACAATGAGCAGTTCTTC
>.|.|TRBV5-1|TRBJ1-1
CASSHRGQMNTEAFF
TGCGCCAGCAGCCACCGAGGGCAGATGAACACTGAAGCTTTCTTT
>.|.|TRBV28|TRBJ2-1
CASSSLIPGDLDEQFF
TGTGCCAGCAGTTCCCTGATACCGGGGGACCTGGATGAGCAGTTCTTC
>.|TRBD1|TRBV27|TRBJ1-6
CASSHLGVYRQGRNYNSPLHF
TGTGCCAGCAGCCACTTGGGGGTCTACCGACAGGGACGGAACTATAATTCACCCCTCCACTTT
>.|.|TRBV19|TRBJ1-3
CASTTSGYQATGNTIYF
TGTGCCAGTACCACATCGGGGTATCAGGCAACTGGAAACACCATATATTTT
>.|.|TRBV9|TRBJ1-3
CASSVGGRLTGSTGNTIYF
TGTGCCAGCAGCGTAGGAGGAAGACTAACAGGGTCAACTGGAAACACCATATATTTT
>.|.|TRBV28|TRBJ1-6
CASSLTGNNSPLHF
TGTGCCAGCAGTTTAACAGGGAACAATTCACCCCTCCACTTT
>few|.|TRBV2|TRBJ1-1
CASNREGRNTEAFF
TGTGCCAGCAATAGGGAGGGGCGGAACACTGAAGCTTTCTTT
>.|TRBD2|TRBV9|TRBJ2-5
CASSVGGGWETQYF
TGTGCCAGCAGCGTGGGCGGGGGATGGGAGACCCAGTACTTC
>.|TRBD2|TRBV14|TRBJ2-7
CASSQAWSSGQYF
TGTGCCAGCAGCCAAGCGTGGTCTAGCGGGCAGTACTTC
>few|.|TRBV29-1|TRBJ1-2
CSFRGKEAGYTF
TGCAGCTTCCGAGGGAAGGAGGCTGGCTACACCTTC
>.|TRBD1|TRBV3-1/TRBV3-2|TRBJ1-2
CASSQEDRAGGYTF
TGTGCCAGCAGCCAAGAGGACAGGGCCGGTGGCTACACCTTC
>.|TRBD1|TRBV20-1|TRBJ2-7
CSASPGQGAYEQYF
TGCAGTGCTAGTCCGGGACAGGGGGCCTACGAGCAGTACTTC
>.|.|TRBV4-1|TRBJ1-5
CASSQEFGESNQPQHF
TGCGCCAGCAGCCAAGAATTCGGAGAAAGTAATCAGCCCCAGCATTTT
>.|.|TRBV25-1|TRBJ1-2
CASSEGGGGYGYTF
TGTGCCAGCAGTGAAGGGGGCGGGGGCTATGGCTACACCTTC
>.|TRBD1|TRBV5-1|TRBJ2-1
CASSLGTGTVGQFF
TGCGCCAGCAGCCTCGGGACAGGGACTGTGGGGCAGTTCTTC
>.|TRBD1|TRBV6-2/TRBV6-3|TRBJ1-1
CASSSTGFTEAFF
TGTGCCAGCAGTTCGACAGGGTTCACTGAAGCTTTCTTT